Below, 13 T cell receptor beta chains from the same sample are listed, as sequenced in a study of CD8+ T cells in alopecia areata. Investigators isolated RNA and reverse transcribed it into cDNA to act as the sequencing template. Some clones are missing from TCRdb's copy, which holds only in-frame ones; the method was immunoSEQ multiplex PCR. The sample consists of some 170,000 clones, roughly 66% of them appearing once. The input for sequencing was CD8+ T cells sorted from blood, taken at week 0. These receptors were obtained from a human donor with alopecia areata.

This rearrangement joins TRBV25-1 to TRBJ1-1; 8 bases are shared with TRBD1. Germline CDR1 reads MGHDK; CDR2 reads SYGVNS. Trimming removed 5 bases from V and 5 bases from J; junction bases left unmatched: 7. This CDR3 has 14 residues. The CDR3 spells CASSYTGGRTEAFF. In DNA form, the CDR3 reads TGTGCCAGCAGTTATACAGGGGGACGAACTGAAGCTTTCTTT.

The chain recombines TRBV5-6 with TRBJ2-1; possibly TRBD2 for D (6 bases). V was cut by 2 bases and J by 8 bases, with 14 bases left in between. Germline CDR1 SGHDT, CDR2 YYEEEE. The CDR3 extends over 14 amino acids. The CDR3 DNA is TGTGCCAGCAGCTTTGGCTTCCCGGGGGATGAGCAGTTCTTC. Residues: CASSFGFPGDEQFF. Looking up the rest from reference TRBV5-6 and TRBJ2-1 gives the full variable domain: DAGVTQSPTHLIKTRGQQVTLRCSPKSGHDTVSWYQQALGQGPQFIFQYYEEEERQRGNFPDRFSGHQFPNYSSELNVNALLLGDSALYLCASSFGFPGDEQFFGPGTRLTVL.

This clone was picked up a small number of times. The chain links TRBV7-9 to TRBJ1-1; D is uncertain. The V gene lost 2 bases and the J gene lost 4 bases, with 11 bases spanning the gap. This CDR3 comprises 14 residues. In germline, CDR1 is SEHNR, CDR2 FQNEAQ (reference sequence). The CDR3 DNA sequence: TGTGCCAGCAGCTTATTGGGGAGCGGCACTGAAGCTTTCTTT. It yields the protein CASSLLGSGTEAFF.

This chain uses TRBV7-9 with TRBJ2-1, with D perhaps being TRBD1 or TRBD2 (5 bases each). Germline values: CDR1 SEHNR, CDR2 FQNEAQ (reference sequence). V dropped 5 bases and J dropped 0 bases, with 14 bases sitting between them. This CDR3 is 16 amino acids long. CDR3 protein: CASSPRQGRSYNEQFF. The CDR3 nucleotides read TGTGCCAGCAGCCCCCGGCAGGGACGCTCCTACAATGAGCAGTTCTTC. The entire variable domain, with the rest obtained from reference TRBV7-9 and TRBJ2-1, is as follows: DTGVSQNPRHKITKRGQNVTFRCDPISEHNRLYWYRQTLGQGPEFLTYFQNEAQLEKSRLLSDRFSAERPKGSFSTLEIQRTEQGDSAMYLCASSPRQGRSYNEQFFGPGTRLTVL.

V gene TRBV4-1 combines with J gene TRBJ2-7, with a possible D match to TRBD1 (6 bases). V lost 4 bases and J lost 2, with 12 bases in between. The CDR3 totals 14 residues. Per the germline V gene, CDR1 is MGHRA and CDR2 is YSYEKL. CDR3 bases: TGCGCCAGCAGCCCTAAACAGGGCCCCTACGAGCAGTACTTC. This codes for CASSPKQGPYEQYF.

The chain employs TRBV7-2 and TRBJ2-3; D assignment may be TRBD1 or TRBD2 (5 bases each). V dropped 5 bases and J dropped 4 bases, with 7 bases sitting between them. The CDR3 length is 12 residues. CDR1 is SGHTA, CDR2 FQGNSA, per germline. The DNA for the CDR3 is TGTGCCAGCAGCGGGGGTTCAGATACGCAGTATTTT. It encodes CASSGGSDTQYF.

The J gene is TRBJ2-7, the V gene TRBV7-8; no clear D gene. Trimming shortened V by 1 base and J by 5 bases, and 6 bases separated the two germline ends. Germline CDR1 is SGHVS and CDR2 is FQNEAQ. The CDR3 runs 12 residues. CDR3 residues: CASSLGADEQYF. The CDR3 DNA follows: TGTGCCAGCAGCTTAGGCGCGGACGAGCAGTACTTC.

This chain links TRBV29-1 with TRBJ1-2; D remains ambiguous. The CDR3 covers 13 residues. Trimming stripped 6 bases from V and 0 bases from J, with 11 bases between. Germline V CDR1 and CDR2: SQVTM, ANQGSEA. The chain's CDR3 is CSVAHETNYGYTF. CDR3 coding DNA: TGCAGCGTCGCACACGAAACTAACTATGGCTACACCTTC. Complete variable domain (other parts from reference TRBV29-1 and TRBJ1-2): SAVISQKPSRDICQRGTSLTIQCQVDSQVTMMFWYRQQPGQSLTLIATANQGSEATYESGFVIDKFPISRPNLTFSTLTVSNMSPEDSSIYLCSVAHETNYGYTFGSGTRLTVV.

The genes are TRBV13 and TRBJ2-5; D gene ambiguous. Per the germline V gene, CDR1 is PRHDT and CDR2 is FYEKMQ (reference sequence). This CDR3 region has 16 residues. V lost 4 bases and J lost 1, with 16 bases in between. CDR3 in DNA: TGTGCCAGCAGCTCGAGCAAAGGACGGACCCAAGAGACCCAGTACTTC. It is translated as CASSSSKGRTQETQYF.

This chain joins TRBV27 and TRBJ2-7, with a weak D call TRBD1 (6 bases). The V gene's germline CDR1 is MNHEY and CDR2 SMNVEV (reference sequence). This CDR3 has 11 residues. The ends were cut back, 6 bases at V and 7 bases at J, with 10 bases in the middle. This CDR3 is CASRTGREQYF. CDR3 DNA sequence: TGTGCCAGCAGAACAGGGCGGGAGCAGTACTTC.

The chain couples TRBV5-1 to TRBJ1-1; D is unclear. This CDR3 is built from 16 residues. V was trimmed by 1 base and J by 0 bases, leaving 13 bases between them. Germline CDR1 SGHRS, CDR2 YFSETQ. The CDR3 DNA sequence: TGCGCCAGCAGCTTGAATCAGGAAGCAGTGAACACTGAAGCTTTCTTT. It codes for CASSLNQEAVNTEAFF.

This chain connects TRBV5-6 to TRBJ1-5, with unresolved D. The V gene lost 2 bases and the J gene lost 0 bases, with 0 bases spanning the gap. CDR3 length: 12 residues. The germline gives CDR1 SGHDT, CDR2 YYEEEE. In DNA form, the CDR3 reads TGTGCCAGCAGCTTTAGCAATCAGCCCCAGCATTTT. Amino acid sequence: CASSFSNQPQHF. Based on the CDR3 plus reference TRBV5-6 and TRBJ1-5, the full variable domain is DAGVTQSPTHLIKTRGQQVTLRCSPKSGHDTVSWYQQALGQGPQFIFQYYEEEERQRGNFPDRFSGHQFPNYSSELNVNALLLGDSALYLCASSFSNQPQHFGDGTRLSIL.

V is TRBV30 and J is TRBJ1-4; D call uncertain. Germline values: CDR1 GTSNPN, CDR2 SVGIG (reference sequence). V was clipped by 0 bases and J by 4 bases, with 9 bases between them. The CDR3 is 14 amino acids. The CDR3 region is CAWSVVRFNEKLFF. For the CDR3, the DNA is TGTGCCTGGAGTGTGGTACGATTTAATGAAAAACTGTTTTTT.